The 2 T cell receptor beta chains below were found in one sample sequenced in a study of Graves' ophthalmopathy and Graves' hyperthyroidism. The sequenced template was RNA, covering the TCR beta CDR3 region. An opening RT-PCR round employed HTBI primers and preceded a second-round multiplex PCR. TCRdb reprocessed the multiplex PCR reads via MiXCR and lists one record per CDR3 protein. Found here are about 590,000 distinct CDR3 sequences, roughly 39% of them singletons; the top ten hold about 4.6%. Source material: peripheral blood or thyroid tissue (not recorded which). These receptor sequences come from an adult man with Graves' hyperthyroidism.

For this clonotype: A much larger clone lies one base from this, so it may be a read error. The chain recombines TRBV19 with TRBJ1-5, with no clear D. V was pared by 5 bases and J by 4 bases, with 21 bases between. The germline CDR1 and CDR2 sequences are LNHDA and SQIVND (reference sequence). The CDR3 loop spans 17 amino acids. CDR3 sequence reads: CASSCTENRIGNQPQHF. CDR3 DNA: TGTGCCAGTAGTTGCACAGAGAATCGTATAGGAAATCAGCCCCAGCATTTT.

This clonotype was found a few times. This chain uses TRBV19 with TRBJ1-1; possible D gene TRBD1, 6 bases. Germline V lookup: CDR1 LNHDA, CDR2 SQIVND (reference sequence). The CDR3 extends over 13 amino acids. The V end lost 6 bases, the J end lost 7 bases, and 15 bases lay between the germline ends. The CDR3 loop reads CASRAQGLGEAFF. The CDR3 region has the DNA TGTGCCAGTAGGGCTCAGGGGTTGGGTGAAGCTTTCTTT.